These 3 T cell receptor beta chains originate from one sample sequenced in a study of cytomegalovirus exposure and HLA in healthy donors. PCR involved 60 Vbeta and 13 Jbeta primers. TCRdb's table, derived via immunoSEQ multiplex PCR, lists solely in-frame clones and lacks some. The sample records about 130,000 clones, roughly four fifths being singletons. Sample: PBMCs. The receptors originated from a woman aged 45 to 65 in good health and CMV-seronegative.

J is TRBJ2-3 and V is TRBV10-3, with D possibly being TRBD1 (6 bases). The CDR3 is 14 amino acids. CDR1 is ENHRY, CDR2 SYGVKD, per germline. V dropped 5 bases and J dropped 2 bases, with 11 bases sitting between them. CDR3 sequence: CAISSGDYTDTQYF. CDR3 DNA sequence: TGTGCCATCAGTTCAGGGGATTACACAGATACGCAGTATTTT.

This clone has only one observation. This chain uses TRBV27 with TRBJ2-1, with 14 bases identical to TRBD2. The length of the CDR3 is 16 residues. Per germline, CDR1 MNHEY and CDR2 SMNVEV (reference sequence). V was pared by 4 bases and J by 6 bases, with 5 bases of the junction left unmatched. Here the CDR3 reads CASSSRLAGGTNEQFF. CDR3 nucleotide sequence: TGTGCCAGCAGTTCCCGACTAGCGGGAGGGACCAATGAGCAGTTCTTC.

This clone came up once. The chain couples TRBV10-2 to TRBJ1-5; a weak D match, TRBD1 (5 bases). Trimming removed 2 bases at V and 2 bases at J, with 13 bases between. CDR1 is WSHSY and CDR2 is SAAADI in the germline V gene. This CDR3 has 16 residues. The DNA for the CDR3 is TGCGCCAGCAGTGAGGGTGGGGTAGGGGGCAATCAGCCCCAGCATTTT. This gives the protein CASSEGGVGGNQPQHF.